This T cell receptor beta chain was identified in a study of blood T cell repertoires in COVID-19. Turning to the study itself: The analysed material was cDNA or gDNA that came from T cells, B-cell-depleted T cells, or PBMCs.

This clone has a handful of counts. Enrolment of Seattle patients took place during active infection, and they were followed longitudinally. Trimming removed 4 bases from V and 4 bases from J; junction bases left unmatched: 2. Germline CDR1 and CDR2: SGDLS and YYNGEE. The CDR3 has 14 amino acids. Authors' processing steps: How many nucleated cells were present was estimated from reference gene primer amplification. Here immunoSEQ multiplex PCR was the method, and the copy in TCRdb shows in-frame clones only, minus some. That table is the source of V, J and clone size, and D and trimming were worked out from the DNA. The sample lists over 200,000 clones; around 80% were seen once.

This sequence was found in a woman in her thirties with COVID-19, enrolled during active disease. The material sequenced was peripheral blood. The V gene is TRBV9, the J gene TRBJ2-2; 9 nucleotides line up with TRBD1. CDR3 DNA: TGTGCCAGCAGCAAGACAGGGGGCACCGGGGAGCTGTTTTTT. Amino acid sequence: CASSKTGGTGELFF. The complete variable domain, with remaining parts taken from reference TRBV9 and TRBJ2-2, reads DSGVTQTPKHLITATGQRVTLRCSPRSGDLSVYWYQQSLDQGLQFLIQYYNGEERAKGNILERFSAQQFPDLHSELNLSSLELGDSALYFCASSKTGGTGELFFGEGSRLTVL.